The clone carrying this T cell receptor (beta chain) was recorded once. The sample belongs to a study of T cell responses to AZD1222 COVID-19 vaccine. Between the trimmed V and J ends, which lost 7 bases and 11 bases, there was a span of 17 bases. CDR3 size: 12 residues. The V gene's germline CDR1 is LNHDA and CDR2 SQIVND (reference sequence). Some clones are missing from TCRdb's copy, which holds only in-frame ones; the method was immunoSEQ multiplex PCR. This table has roughly 200,000 clones, just under 95% appearing once. This TCR came from an adult who received the MenACWY meningococcal vaccine as a control. V and J are TRBV19 and TRBJ1-1; D is perhaps TRBD1 (6 bases). This specimen consisted of peripheral blood, obtained 28 days after the second dose of the MenACWY control vaccine. Here the CDR3 DNA reads TGTGCCAGTACATTGGGGGGCCCGACGGCTTTCTTT. Translating it yields CASTLGGPTAFF.